This T cell receptor beta chain was profiled in a study of blood T cell repertoires in COVID-19. The overall study: Samples representing acute and convalescent COVID-19 were sourced from the United States, Italy and Spain. The cDNA or gDNA used as material had been derived from T cells, B-cell-depleted T cells, or PBMCs.

Per the original data handling: Estimation of nucleated cell counts was performed using reference gene primer amplification. The repertoire was sequenced with immunoSEQ multiplex PCR; TCRdb's copy has only in-frame clones and lacks some. V, J and clone size derive from that table, while D and trimming were established from the DNA sequence. The sample lists roughly 190,000 clones, 75% to 90% occurring once. Turning to this clone: In the same sample, other DNA sequences code for this CDR3.

J lost 8 bases, V lost 6 bases, and 3 bases had no gene match. Germline values: CDR1 SGHRS, CDR2 YFSETQ. This CDR3 has 14 amino acids. The sample comprised peripheral blood. The chain recombines TRBV5-1 with TRBJ1-6; the match to TRBD1 covers 12 bases. This TCR was sampled from an older woman with acute or convalescent COVID-19. The CDR3 DNA sequence: TGCGCCAGCACGGGACAGGGGGCAGATTCACCCCTCCACTTT. Amino acids: CASTGQGADSPLHF.